The next 7 T cell receptor beta chains were all read from a single sample in a study of T cells after yellow fever vaccination (dated by TCRdb to between 2018 and 2021). The sample's treatment or condition label is to be understood as: live attenuated yellow fever vaccine strain. The library was generated by 5' RACE. The sequencer was an Illumina NovaSeq 6000. TCRdb handled the public reads itself, with Q25 trimming in fastp and clone calling in MiXCR, and kept productive beta chains. Identical CDR3 proteins give one entry, which carries the most common genes and DNA. The sample has hundreds of thousands of distinct CDR3 sequences on record, approximately 4% of them singletons. 20% to 25% of the sample lies in the top ten. This specimen was PBMCs, taken 5 days after the yellow fever booster vaccination. Every receptor here comes from a man between 18 and 35 years old who received the YFV17D yellow fever vaccine.

This clonotype was counted at least ten times. The chain has TRBV7-2 and TRBJ1-1; D is unclear. Trimming removed 4 bases at V and 4 bases at J, with 16 bases between. The CDR3 has 15 amino acids. Germline lookup yields CDR1 SGHTA and CDR2 FQGNSA. The CDR3 sequence: CASSSDWEGTTEAFF. For the CDR3, the DNA is TGTGCCAGCAGCTCGGATTGGGAGGGTACCACTGAAGCTTTCTTT.

This clonotype was picked up a small number of times. The genes are TRBV4-3 and TRBJ1-1, with TRBD1 as a possible D gene (6 bases). Trimming left V 0 bases short and J 5 bases short, with 19 bases between. This CDR3 has 17 amino acids. Per the germline V gene, CDR1 is LGHNA and CDR2 is YSLEER. CDR3 amino acids: CASSQDIVRGVITEAFF. CDR3 DNA: TGCGCCAGCAGCCAAGATATCGTCAGGGGAGTGATTACTGAAGCTTTCTTT.

This clonotype occurred a few times. The rearrangement links TRBV30 to TRBJ2-3; 8 bases line up with TRBD2. Unmatched junction bases numbered 3, after V lost 7 bases and J lost 0 bases. CDR3 length: 13 residues. The germline gives CDR1 GTSNPN, CDR2 SVGIG (reference sequence). The CDR3 bases are TGTGCCTATAGCGGGGCAAGCACAGATACGCAGTATTTT. This codes for CAYSGASTDTQYF.

This clonotype was recorded a few times. CDR3 sequence: CASSLREGERLFF. The DNA of the CDR3 is TGTGCCAGCAGCTTGCGTGAGGGGGAGAGACTGTTTTTT. The rearrangement joins TRBV5-4 to TRBJ1-4; TRBD1 is a possible D gene (6 bases). Deletions cut 1 base from V and 13 bases from J, with 14 bases between. The CDR3 runs to 13 residues. Germline-derived CDR1 and CDR2 are SGHNT and YYREEE (reference sequence).

This clonotype showed up just a few times. The chain recombines TRBV10-3 with TRBJ1-5; a possible D gene is TRBD1 (5 bases). Germline CDR1 and CDR2: ENHRY and SYGVKD. The V and J ends lost 3 bases and 5 bases respectively, with 14 bases between them. The CDR3 runs 15 residues. The chain's CDR3 is CAISDAQGRYQPQHF. The DNA for the CDR3 is TGTGCCATCAGTGACGCGCAGGGAAGGTATCAGCCCCAGCATTTT.

This clonotype has a count of ten or more. CDR3 sequence reads: CASSQGGNYGYTF. Written as DNA, the CDR3 is TGTGCCAGCAGCCAGGGCGGAAACTATGGCTACACCTTC. The J gene is TRBJ1-2, the V gene TRBV14; D is unclear. This CDR3 is 13 amino acids long. The V end lost 3 bases, the J end lost 2 bases, and 7 bases lay between the germline ends. CDR1 SGHDN and CDR2 FVKESK come from the germline V gene.

The chain is built from TRBV13 and TRBJ2-7; the D gene is possibly TRBD2 (6 bases). This CDR3 is built from 13 residues. The germline V gene encodes CDR1 PRHDT and CDR2 FYEKMQ (reference sequence). Trimming shortened V by 5 bases and J by 6 bases, and 14 bases separated the two germline ends. The chain's CDR3 is CASSPPAGTEQYV. The CDR3, as DNA: TGTGCCAGCAGCCCCCCGGCGGGGACCGAGCAGTACGTC.